The 7 T cell receptor beta chains below all came from one sample that was sequenced in a study of blood T cells in healthy people across ages. Then a second PCR, running roughly 7 to 11 cycles, was carried out with a sample-barcoded 5' primer and a J-beta primer mix. TCRdb analysed the 5' RACE reads with MiXCR anew, one entry per CDR3 protein. The data hold more than 900,000 distinct CDR3 sequences, with about 27% observed a single time. This sample also belongs to another study, concerning T cells of mothers and their children.

Sequenced sample: blood. Receptors were obtained from a woman aged 40 to 50 in good health.

This clonotype was seen a handful of times. The genes are TRBV7-2 and TRBJ2-5; 7 nucleotides agree with TRBD1. V lost 1 base and J lost 5; bases outside the gene matches: 7. Looked up from germline, CDR1 is SGHTA and CDR2 is FQGNSA. The CDR3 is 15 amino acids. Here the CDR3 reads CASSLVDRLGETQYF. CDR3 in DNA: TGTGCCAGCAGCTTAGTGGACAGGCTTGGGGAGACCCAGTACTTC.

This clonotype was detected ten times or more. The rearrangement joins TRBV29-1 to TRBJ2-7, with TRBD1 identical over 8 bases. The V and J ends lost 6 bases and 2 bases, in that order; junction bases with no gene match: 9. The CDR3 extends over 14 amino acids. Germline CDR1 reads SQVTM; CDR2 reads ANQGSEA. Written as DNA, the CDR3 is TGCAGCGTGCAATCCGGGACAGGCCCCTACGAGCAGTACTTC. It is translated as CSVQSGTGPYEQYF.

The chain is built from TRBV19 and TRBJ2-1; 10 nucleotides match TRBD1. The germline V gene has CDR1 LNHDA and CDR2 SQIVND (reference sequence). Germline trimming cut 6 bases from V and 8 bases from J; bases unmatched to any gene: 13. CDR3 size: 16 residues. CDR3 DNA sequence: TGTGCCAGTAGCAATCCGGGACAGGGGATTATGGATGAGCAGTTCTTC. It yields the protein CASSNPGQGIMDEQFF.

This clonotype was detected once. Sequence at one end of the junction differs from germline and may be a read error. V is TRBV5-1 and J is TRBJ2-1; 8 positions agree with TRBD1. Looked up from germline, CDR1 is SGHRS and CDR2 is YFSETQ. The CDR3 spans 14 residues. As DNA, the CDR3 is TGCACCAGCAGCTCGCTCTGGACAGGGAATGAGCAGTTCTTC. This gives the protein CTSSSLWTGNEQFF.

This clonotype was observed many times. This chain uses TRBV5-1 with TRBJ2-1, with D possibly matching TRBD2 (5 bases). The CDR3 runs 15 residues. Between the trimmed V and J ends, which lost 2 bases and 5 bases, there was a span of 14 bases. Germline assignment: CDR1 SGHRS and CDR2 YFSETQ. CDR3 coding DNA: TGCGCCAGCAGCTTTCGATTAGGGAGCGACAATGAGCAGTTCTTC. This codes for CASSFRLGSDNEQFF.

This clonotype was counted between two and nine times. A much larger clone lies one base from this, so it may be a read error. J is TRBJ2-7 and V is TRBV4-3, with D perhaps TRBD1 (6 bases). There are 19 residues in the CDR3. The germline V gene encodes CDR1 LGHNA and CDR2 YSLEER. With 1 base removed from V and 2 bases from J, the gap between germline ends came to 24 bases. CDR3 residues: CASSQGTLGSGTGPYEQYF. CDR3 sequence (DNA): TGCGCCAGCAGCCAAGGAACCCTAGGAAGCGGAACAGGGCCCTACGAGCAGTACTTC.

This clonotype was observed at least ten times. This rearrangement joins TRBV20-1 to TRBJ2-7, with 13 bases fitting TRBD2. Per the germline V gene, CDR1 is DFQATT and CDR2 is SNEGSKA (reference sequence). The CDR3 runs 17 residues. The V and J ends lost 4 bases and 4 bases, in that order; junction bases with no gene match: 13. As DNA, the CDR3 is TGCAGTGCTACGACGGGGACTAGCGGGATTACGCCATACGAGCAGTACTTC. Its protein product is CSATTGTSGITPYEQYF.